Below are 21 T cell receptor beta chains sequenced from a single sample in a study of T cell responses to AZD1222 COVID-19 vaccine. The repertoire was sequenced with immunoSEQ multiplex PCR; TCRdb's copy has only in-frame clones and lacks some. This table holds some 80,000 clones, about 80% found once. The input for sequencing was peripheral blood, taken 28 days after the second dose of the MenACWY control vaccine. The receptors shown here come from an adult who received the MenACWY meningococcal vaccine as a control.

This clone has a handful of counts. CDR3 in DNA: TGTGCCAGCGGGACCCGGGACAGGGTCAGAGGCTACACCTTC. It translates to CASGTRDRVRGYTF. The chain has TRBV7-8 and TRBJ1-2; 9 nucleotides line up with TRBD1. This CDR3 spans 14 amino acids. V was pared by 8 bases and J by 8 bases, with 12 bases of the junction left unmatched. CDR1 is SGHVS, CDR2 FQNEAQ, per germline.

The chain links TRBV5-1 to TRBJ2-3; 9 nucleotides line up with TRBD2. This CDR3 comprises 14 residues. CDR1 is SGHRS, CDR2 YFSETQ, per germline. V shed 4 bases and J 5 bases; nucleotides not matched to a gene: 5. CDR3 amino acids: CASSPELAGDTQYF. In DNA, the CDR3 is TGCGCCAGCAGCCCGGAACTAGCGGGAGATACGCAGTATTTT.

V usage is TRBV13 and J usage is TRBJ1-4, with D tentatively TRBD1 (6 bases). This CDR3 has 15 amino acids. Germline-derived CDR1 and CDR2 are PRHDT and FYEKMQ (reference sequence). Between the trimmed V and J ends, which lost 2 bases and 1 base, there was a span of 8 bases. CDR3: CASSLRRGTNEKLFF. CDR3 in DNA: TGTGCCAGCAGCTTACGCAGGGGAACTAATGAAAAACTGTTTTTT.

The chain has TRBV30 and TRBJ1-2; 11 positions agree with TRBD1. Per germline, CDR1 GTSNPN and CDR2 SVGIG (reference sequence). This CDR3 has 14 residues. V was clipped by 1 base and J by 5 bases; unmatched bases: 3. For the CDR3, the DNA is TGTGCCTGGAGTGCCGGGACAGGGGGTTATGGCTACACCTTC. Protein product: CAWSAGTGGYGYTF.

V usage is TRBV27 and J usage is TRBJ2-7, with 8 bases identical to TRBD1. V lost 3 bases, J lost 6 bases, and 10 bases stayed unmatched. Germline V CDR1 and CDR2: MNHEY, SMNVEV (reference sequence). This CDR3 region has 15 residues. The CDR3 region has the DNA TGTGCCAGCAGTTTGGGTTCAGGGGGCCCGGGCGAGCAGTACTTC. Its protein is CASSLGSGGPGEQYF.

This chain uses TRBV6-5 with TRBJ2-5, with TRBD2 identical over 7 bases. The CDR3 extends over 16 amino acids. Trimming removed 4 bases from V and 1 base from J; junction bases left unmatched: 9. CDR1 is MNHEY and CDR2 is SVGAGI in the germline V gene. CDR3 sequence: CASSSPSGAGQETQYF. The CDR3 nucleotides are TGTGCCAGCAGTTCGCCCAGCGGGGCGGGCCAAGAGACCCAGTACTTC.

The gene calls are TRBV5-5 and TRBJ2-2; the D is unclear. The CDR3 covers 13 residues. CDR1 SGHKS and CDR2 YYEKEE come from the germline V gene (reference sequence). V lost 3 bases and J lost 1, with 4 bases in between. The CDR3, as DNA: TGTGCCAGCAGCTCCAAGAACACCGGGGAGCTGTTTTTT. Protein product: CASSSKNTGELFF.

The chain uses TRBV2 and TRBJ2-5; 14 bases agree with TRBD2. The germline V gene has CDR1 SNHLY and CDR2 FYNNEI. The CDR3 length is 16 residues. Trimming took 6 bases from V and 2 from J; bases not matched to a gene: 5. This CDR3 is CASRGLAGAKQETQYF. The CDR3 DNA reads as TGTGCCAGCAGGGGACTAGCGGGGGCCAAACAAGAGACCCAGTACTTC. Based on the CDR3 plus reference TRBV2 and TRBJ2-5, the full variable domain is EPEVTQTPSHQVTQMGQEVILRCVPISNHLYFYWYRQILGQKVEFLVSFYNNEISEKSEIFDDQFSVERPDGSNFTLKIRSTKLEDSAMYFCASRGLAGAKQETQYFGPGTRLLVL.

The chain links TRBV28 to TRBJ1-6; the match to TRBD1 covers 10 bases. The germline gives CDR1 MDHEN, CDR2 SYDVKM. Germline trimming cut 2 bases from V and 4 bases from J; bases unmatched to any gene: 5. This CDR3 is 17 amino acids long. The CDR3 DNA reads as TGTGCCAGCAGTTTAACGGGACAGGGGCTGTATAATTCACCCCTCCACTTT. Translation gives CASSLTGQGLYNSPLHF.

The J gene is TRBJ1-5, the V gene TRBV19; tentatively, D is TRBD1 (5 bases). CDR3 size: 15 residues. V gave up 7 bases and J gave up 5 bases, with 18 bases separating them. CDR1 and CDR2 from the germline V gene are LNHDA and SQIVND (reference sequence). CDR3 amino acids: CASTPDGSRDQPQHF. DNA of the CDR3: TGTGCCAGTACCCCTGACGGGAGCAGGGATCAGCCCCAGCATTTT.

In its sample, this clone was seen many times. CDR3 DNA sequence: TGTGCCAGTAGTATAGCGCCGTGGCGGGCAATCCTTGAGGAGCAGTACTTC. It encodes CASSIAPWRAILEEQYF. V usage is TRBV19 and J usage is TRBJ2-7; perhaps TRBD2 as D (5 bases). The CDR3 is 17 residues long. V lost 1 base and J 7 bases, leaving 23 bases between the germline ends. CDR1 is LNHDA, CDR2 SQIVND, per germline (reference sequence).

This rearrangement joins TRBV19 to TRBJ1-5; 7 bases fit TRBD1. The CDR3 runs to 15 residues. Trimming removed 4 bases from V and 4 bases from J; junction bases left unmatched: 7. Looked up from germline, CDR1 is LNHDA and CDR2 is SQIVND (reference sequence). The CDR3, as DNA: TGTGCCAGTAGTACAGAGGACAGGTTTAATCAGCCCCAGCATTTT. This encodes CASSTEDRFNQPQHF.

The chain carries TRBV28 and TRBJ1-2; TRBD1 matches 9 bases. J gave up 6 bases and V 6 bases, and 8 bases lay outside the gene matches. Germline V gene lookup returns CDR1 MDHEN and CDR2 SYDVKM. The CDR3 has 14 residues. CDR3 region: CASSPTGGRDGYTF. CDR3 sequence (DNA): TGTGCCAGCAGCCCCACAGGGGGCAGAGATGGCTACACCTTC.

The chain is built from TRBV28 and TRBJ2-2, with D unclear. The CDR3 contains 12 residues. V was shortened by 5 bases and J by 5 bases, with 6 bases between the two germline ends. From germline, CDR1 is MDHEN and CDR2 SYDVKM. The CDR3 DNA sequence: TGTGCCAGCAGTCGTACTACCGGGGAGCTGTTTTTT. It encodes CASSRTTGELFF.

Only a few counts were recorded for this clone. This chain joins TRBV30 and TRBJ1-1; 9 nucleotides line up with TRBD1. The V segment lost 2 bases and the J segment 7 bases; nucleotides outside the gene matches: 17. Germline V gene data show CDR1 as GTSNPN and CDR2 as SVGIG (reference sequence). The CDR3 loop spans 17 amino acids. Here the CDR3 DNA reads TGTGCCTGGAGTCTGAACCGCTGGGACAGGGAAAGAGGTGAAGCTTTCTTT. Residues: CAWSLNRWDRERGEAFF.

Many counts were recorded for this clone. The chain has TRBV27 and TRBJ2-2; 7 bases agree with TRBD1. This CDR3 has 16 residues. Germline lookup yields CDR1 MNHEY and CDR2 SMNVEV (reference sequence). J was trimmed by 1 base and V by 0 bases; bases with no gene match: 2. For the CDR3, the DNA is TGTGCCAGCAGTTTATCGACAGGGTGGAACACCGGGGAGCTGTTTTTT. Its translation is CASSLSTGWNTGELFF.

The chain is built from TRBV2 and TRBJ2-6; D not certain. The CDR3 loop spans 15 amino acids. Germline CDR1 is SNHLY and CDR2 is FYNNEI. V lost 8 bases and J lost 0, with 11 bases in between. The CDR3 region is CASHPLLSGANVLTF. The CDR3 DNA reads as TGTGCCAGCCACCCTCTCCTCTCTGGGGCCAACGTCCTGACTTTC. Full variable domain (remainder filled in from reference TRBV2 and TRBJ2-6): EPEVTQTPSHQVTQMGQEVILRCVPISNHLYFYWYRQILGQKVEFLVSFYNNEISEKSEIFDDQFSVERPDGSNFTLKIRSTKLEDSAMYFCASHPLLSGANVLTFGAGSRLTVL.

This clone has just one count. The CDR3 nucleotides read TGTGCCACCAGTGATCCCGCGCGAGCAGATACGCAGTATTTT. Its translation is CATSDPARADTQYF. The gene calls are TRBV24-1 and TRBJ2-3; D is ambiguous. CDR1 KGHDR and CDR2 SFDVKD come from the germline V gene. Trimming stripped 3 bases from V and 4 bases from J, with 10 bases between. This CDR3 is 14 amino acids long.

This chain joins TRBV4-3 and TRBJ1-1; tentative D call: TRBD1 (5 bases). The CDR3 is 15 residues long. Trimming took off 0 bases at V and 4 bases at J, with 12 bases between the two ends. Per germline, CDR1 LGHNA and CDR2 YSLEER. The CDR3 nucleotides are TGCGCCAGCAGCCAAGATCCCAGGGTGATCACTGAAGCTTTCTTT. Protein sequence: CASSQDPRVITEAFF.

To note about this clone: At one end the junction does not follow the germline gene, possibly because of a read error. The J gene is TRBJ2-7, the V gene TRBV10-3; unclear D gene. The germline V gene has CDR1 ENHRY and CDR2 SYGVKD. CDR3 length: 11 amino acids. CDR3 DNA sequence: TGTGCCATCAGTGATGGCAGTACCCCGAACTTC. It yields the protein CAISDGSTPNF.

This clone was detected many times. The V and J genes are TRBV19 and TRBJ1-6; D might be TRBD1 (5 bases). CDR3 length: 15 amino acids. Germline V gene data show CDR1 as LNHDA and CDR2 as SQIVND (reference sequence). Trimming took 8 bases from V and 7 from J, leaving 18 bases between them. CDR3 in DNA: TGTGCCAGTGCCCCGGGGCCCGGGTCAAATTCACCCCTCCACTTT. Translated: CASAPGPGSNSPLHF.